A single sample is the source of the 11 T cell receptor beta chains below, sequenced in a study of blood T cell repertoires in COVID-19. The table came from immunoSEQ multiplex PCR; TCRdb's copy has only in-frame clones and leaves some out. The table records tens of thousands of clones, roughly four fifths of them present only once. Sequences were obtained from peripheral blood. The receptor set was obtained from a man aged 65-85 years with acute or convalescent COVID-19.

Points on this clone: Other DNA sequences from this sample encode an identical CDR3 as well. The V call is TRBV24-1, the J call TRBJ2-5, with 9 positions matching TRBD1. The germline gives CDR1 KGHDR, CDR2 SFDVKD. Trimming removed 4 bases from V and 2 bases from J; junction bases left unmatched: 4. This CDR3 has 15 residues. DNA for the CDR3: TGTGCCACCAGTGACTTTGACAGGGGGCAAGAGACCCAGTACTTC. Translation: CATSDFDRGQETQYF.

DNA for the CDR3: TGTGCCAGCAGCAAAAGAGGGGGGGGGCAAGAGACCCAGTACTTC. Its protein product is CASSKRGGGQETQYF. The chain is built from TRBV7-8 and TRBJ2-5; possible D gene TRBD2, 7 bases. CDR1 SGHVS and CDR2 FQNEAQ come from the germline V gene. The CDR3 has 15 residues. V dropped 5 bases and J dropped 2 bases, with 15 bases sitting between them.

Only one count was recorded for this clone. CDR3 DNA sequence: TGTGCCAGCAGGGCCGCGGATAATTCACCCCTCCACTTT. It codes for CASRAADNSPLHF. V and J are TRBV25-1 and TRBJ1-6; D call uncertain. Germline assignment: CDR1 MGHDK and CDR2 SYGVNS. Trimming shortened V by 6 bases and J by 5 bases, and 8 bases separated the two germline ends. The CDR3 extends over 13 amino acids. Combining the CDR3 with reference TRBV25-1 and TRBJ1-6 gives the whole variable domain EADIYQTPRYLVIGTGKKITLECSQTMGHDKMYWYQQDPGMELHLIHYSYGVNSTEKGDLSSESTVSRIRTEHFPLTLESARPSHTSQYLCASRAADNSPLHFGNGTRLTVT.

CDR3 nucleotide sequence: TGTGCCATCAGTGAGTCTAAGGCGGTAAATCAGCCCCAGCATTTT. It yields the protein CAISESKAVNQPQHF. The V call is TRBV10-3, the J call TRBJ1-5; D is uncertain. CDR1 ENHRY and CDR2 SYGVKD come from the germline V gene. The CDR3 totals 15 residues. V was clipped by 0 bases and J by 4 bases, with 10 bases between them.

The chain's CDR3 is CASSGGTDNQPQHF. In DNA, the CDR3 is TGTGCCAGCAGCGGGGGGACAGACAATCAGCCCCAGCATTTT. V is TRBV5-6 and J is TRBJ1-5; TRBD1 matches at 7 bases. Germline V gene sequence: CDR1 SGHDT, CDR2 YYEEEE. CDR3 length equals 14 residues. V lost 4 bases, J lost 3 bases, and 4 bases stayed unmatched.

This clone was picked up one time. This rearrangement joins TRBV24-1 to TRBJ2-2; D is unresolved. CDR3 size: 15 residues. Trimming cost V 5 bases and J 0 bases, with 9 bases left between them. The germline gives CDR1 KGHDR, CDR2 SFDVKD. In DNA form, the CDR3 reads TGTGCCACCAGTGGAGCACAGACGAACACCGGGGAGCTGTTTTTT. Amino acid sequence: CATSGAQTNTGELFF.

Here the CDR3 DNA reads TGTGCCAGCAGCAGGCTAGCGGGAGGTGACGAGCAGTACTTC. Protein product: CASSRLAGGDEQYF. The chain couples TRBV7-6 to TRBJ2-7; 11 bases match TRBD2. The V segment lost 5 bases and the J segment 5 bases; nucleotides outside the gene matches: 5. The CDR3 length is 14 residues. Per the germline V gene, CDR1 is SGHVS and CDR2 is FNYEAQ.

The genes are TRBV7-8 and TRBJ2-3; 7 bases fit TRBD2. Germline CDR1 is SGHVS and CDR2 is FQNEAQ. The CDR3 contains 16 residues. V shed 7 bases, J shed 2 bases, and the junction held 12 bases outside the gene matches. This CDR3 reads CASTPSGTNPTDTQYF. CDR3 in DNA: TGTGCCAGCACCCCTTCCGGGACTAACCCCACAGATACGCAGTATTTT.

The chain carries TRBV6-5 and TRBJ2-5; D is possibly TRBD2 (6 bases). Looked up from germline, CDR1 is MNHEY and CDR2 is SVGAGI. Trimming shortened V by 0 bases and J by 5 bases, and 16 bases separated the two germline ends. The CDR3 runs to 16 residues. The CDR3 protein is CASSYSYGGMMETQYF. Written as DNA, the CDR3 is TGTGCCAGCAGTTACTCCTACGGCGGGATGATGGAGACCCAGTACTTC.

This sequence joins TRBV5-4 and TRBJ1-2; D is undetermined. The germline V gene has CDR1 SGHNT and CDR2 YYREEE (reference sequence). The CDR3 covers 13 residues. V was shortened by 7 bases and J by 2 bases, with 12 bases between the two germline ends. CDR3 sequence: CASWEGGNYGYTF. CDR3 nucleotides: TGTGCCAGCTGGGAGGGAGGGAACTATGGCTACACCTTC. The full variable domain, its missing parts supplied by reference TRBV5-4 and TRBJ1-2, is ETGVTQSPTHLIKTRGQQVTLRCSSQSGHNTVSWYQQALGQGPQFIFQYYREEENGRGNFPPRFSGLQFPNYSSELNVNALELDDSALYLCASWEGGNYGYTFGSGTRLTVV.

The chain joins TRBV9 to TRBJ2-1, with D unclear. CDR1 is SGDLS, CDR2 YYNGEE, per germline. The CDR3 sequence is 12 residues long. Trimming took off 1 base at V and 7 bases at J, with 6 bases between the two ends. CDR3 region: CASSVFGNEQFF. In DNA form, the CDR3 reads TGTGCCAGCAGCGTATTCGGGAATGAGCAGTTCTTC.